The present TCR beta chain was sequenced within a study of T cell responses to AZD1222 COVID-19 vaccine. Study-wide points: Spike-wide coverage was observed for vaccine-associated CD4 TCRs, with dominant responses at 160-218 and 743-854. A mostly white British donor set with more females was recruited, and clonal diversity was possibly underestimated.

This CDR3 region has 15 residues. V shed 7 bases and J shed 2 bases, with 18 bases lying between them. Germline CDR1 reads MNHEY; CDR2 reads SMNVEV (reference sequence). This clone was recorded only once. What it binds is not known. Method: immunoSEQ multiplex PCR; TCRdb's copy keeps in-frame clones and lacks some. The sample holds some 130,000 clones, about nine tenths seen once. The sequence came from an adult in good health. The rearrangement joins TRBV27 to TRBJ2-7, with D possibly being TRBD1 or TRBD2 (6 bases each). This sample comprised peripheral blood, obtained on day 0 of AZD1222 vaccination. DNA for the CDR3: TGTGCCAGCACCCTACGGGGGCGGGGACCCTACGAGCAGTACTTC. This codes for CASTLRGRGPYEQYF.